This section outlines one T cell receptor (beta chain) sequence together with its context. Its antigen is as yet unknown. Germline V lookup: CDR1 SNHLY, CDR2 FYNNEI. Trimming shortened V by 2 bases and J by 6 bases, and 7 bases separated the two germline ends. There are 12 residues in the CDR3. Generated by immunoSEQ multiplex PCR, the TCRdb table keeps only in-frame clones and is missing some. The sample includes about 140,000 clones, approximately 91% of them seen just once. The data are from a study of T cell responses to AZD1222 COVID-19 vaccine. Study-level points and caveats: Reports say nearly half of spike-specific TCRs go after unmutated variant regions. Dominant CD4 TCR responses targeted spike regions 160-218 and 743-854. Donors were largely white British and mainly female; clonal diversity was possibly underestimated.

This specimen consisted of peripheral blood, obtained 28 days after the second dose of the MenACWY control vaccine. The TCR comes from an adult who received the MenACWY meningococcal vaccine as a control. The chain links TRBV2 to TRBJ1-1; no definite D call. DNA for the CDR3: TGTGCCAGCAGTGAACCACGCGCTGAAGCTTTCTTT. Translating it yields CASSEPRAEAFF.